The 15 T cell receptor beta chains given below trace back to one sample, sequenced in a study of cytomegalovirus exposure and HLA in healthy donors (dated by TCRdb to the late 2010s). The library was generated by the immunoSEQ multiplex PCR assay. A mixture of 60 forward primers for TCR Vbeta segments and 13 reverse primers for TCR Jbeta segments was used in the multiplex PCR. In TCRdb, the immuneACCESS table is reduced to in-frame sequences with V and J assigned. These tables do not hold every clone; where another copy was compared, an unresolved V gene accounts for under half, and the others remain unexplained. The sample table shows roughly 160,000 clones, and more than 60% are seen once. The ten largest account for around 4% of the sample. The specimen sequenced was PBMCs. The origin of the receptors is a man aged 35-49 years in good health and CMV-seronegative.

V is TRBV5-6 and J is TRBJ1-5, with no clear D. The V and J ends lost 4 bases and 8 bases respectively, with 19 bases between them. CDR1 and CDR2 (germline): SGHDT, YYEEEE. This CDR3 has 15 amino acids. The CDR3 DNA reads as TGTGCCAGCAGCAAATTGGATAGCAGATCGGAGCCCCAGCATTTT. It translates to CASSKLDSRSEPQHF. Based on the CDR3 plus reference TRBV5-6 and TRBJ1-5, the full variable domain is DAGVTQSPTHLIKTRGQQVTLRCSPKSGHDTVSWYQQALGQGPQFIFQYYEEEERQRGNFPDRFSGHQFPNYSSELNVNALLLGDSALYLCASSKLDSRSEPQHFGDGTRLSIL.

The rearrangement links TRBV4-1 to TRBJ2-7, with D possibly TRBD2 on 6 matching bases. The CDR3 is 15 amino acids. V was trimmed by 1 base and J by 2 bases, leaving 12 bases between them. CDR1 is MGHRA and CDR2 is YSYEKL in the germline V gene. CDR3 residues: CASSQGEGGAYEQYF. CDR3 DNA sequence: TGCGCCAGCAGCCAAGGTGAAGGAGGGGCCTACGAGCAGTACTTC.

The V and J genes are TRBV6-5 and TRBJ2-3, with 8 positions matching TRBD2. The CDR3 runs to 15 residues. V gave up 6 bases and J gave up 0 bases; unmatched junction bases: 5. Germline assignment: CDR1 MNHEY and CDR2 SVGAGI. CDR3 loop: CASSRAGASTDTQYF. CDR3 in DNA: TGTGCCAGCAGCCGAGCGGGGGCTAGCACAGATACGCAGTATTTT.

V gene TRBV9 combines with J gene TRBJ2-5; 8 nucleotides line up with TRBD2. Germline CDR1 and CDR2: SGDLS and YYNGEE. This CDR3 has 14 residues. The junction had 5 bases not matched to a gene; V was cut back by 4 bases and J by 3 bases. In DNA form, the CDR3 reads TGTGCCAGCAGCCGACTACTAGCGGAAGAGACCCAGTACTTC. Protein product: CASSRLLAEETQYF.

The DNA for the CDR3 is TGTGCCAGCAGTGTCCGGGGGGGGACAGCGGGGGGACTGGATGAGCAGTTCTTC. It codes for CASSVRGGTAGGLDEQFF. V usage is TRBV6-1 and J usage is TRBJ2-1, with TRBD2 matching over 9 bases. The ends lost 4 bases at V and 8 bases at J; junction bases unmatched: 18. From germline, CDR1 is MNHNS and CDR2 SASEGT. The CDR3 has 18 residues.

The chain carries TRBV7-9 and TRBJ2-3; 11 nucleotides match TRBD2. The CDR3 is 16 residues long. V lost 4 bases and J lost 1; bases outside the gene matches: 4. Germline assignment: CDR1 SEHNR and CDR2 FQNEAQ (reference sequence). In DNA, the CDR3 is TGTGCCAGCAGCTCCCTAGCGGGGGGCGGCACAGATACGCAGTATTTT. Translated: CASSSLAGGGTDTQYF.

V is TRBV7-9 and J is TRBJ1-1; no definite D call. Deletions cut 5 bases from V and 0 bases from J, with 10 bases between. This CDR3 contains 14 residues. Looked up from germline, CDR1 is SEHNR and CDR2 is FQNEAQ (reference sequence). CDR3 in DNA: TGTGCCAGCAGCCTAAGAGAGATGAACACTGAAGCTTTCTTT. Protein: CASSLREMNTEAFF. Full variable domain (outside the CDR3, taken from reference TRBV7-9 and TRBJ1-1): DTGVSQNPRHKITKRGQNVTFRCDPISEHNRLYWYRQTLGQGPEFLTYFQNEAQLEKSRLLSDRFSAERPKGSFSTLEIQRTEQGDSAMYLCASSLREMNTEAFFGQGTRLTVV.

On this clone: An end of the junction does not agree with germline; a read error may underlie this. The chain combines TRBV6-5 with TRBJ1-1; no firm D call. CDR3 length equals 14 residues. Germline loops: CDR1 MNHEY, CDR2 SVGAGI. This chain's CDR3 is CAGRSDTWNTEAFF. CDR3 nucleotides: TGTGCCGGCAGATCTGACACATGGAACACTGAAGCTTTCTTT.

This chain joins TRBV2 and TRBJ1-5; tentative D call: TRBD1 (5 bases). The germline CDR1 and CDR2 sequences are SNHLY and FYNNEI. CDR3 length equals 19 residues. Trimming shortened V by 6 bases and J by 0 bases, and 24 bases separated the two germline ends. The CDR3 is CASRGGRQTTLYSNQPQHF. CDR3 coding DNA: TGTGCCAGCAGAGGAGGGCGACAGACTACCCTATATAGCAATCAGCCCCAGCATTTT.

V is TRBV2 and J is TRBJ1-6, with a tentative D call TRBD1 (5 bases). Trimming removed 6 bases from V and 8 bases from J, with 17 bases in between. The CDR3 loop spans 15 amino acids. CDR1 and CDR2 (germline): SNHLY, FYNNEI. In DNA, the CDR3 is TGTGCCAGCAGCCTAACGCAGGGTGGCGATTCACCCCTCCACTTT. Translation gives CASSLTQGGDSPLHF.

V gene TRBV10-3 combines with J gene TRBJ2-5; 7 bases agree with TRBD1. The DNA end is a closer match to TRBJ2-7, so the J assignment may be wrong. The germline CDR1 and CDR2 sequences are ENHRY and SYGVKD. The length of the CDR3 is 13 residues. The CDR3 spells CAISDYRDSEQYF. The CDR3 DNA reads TGTGCCATCAGTGACTACAGGGACAGCGAGCAGTACTTC.

The chain joins TRBV10-3 to TRBJ2-7; 9 nucleotides line up with TRBD1. V lost 5 bases to trimming and J lost 4 bases; unmatched junction nucleotides: 6. CDR1 and CDR2 (germline): ENHRY, SYGVKD. The CDR3 consists of 14 residues. In DNA, the CDR3 is TGTGCCATCAGTTCGGGGACAGGGCCGTACGAGCAGTACTTC. This encodes CAISSGTGPYEQYF.

This sequence joins TRBV7-9 and TRBJ1-3; D gene uncertain. Trimming removed 6 bases at V and 6 bases at J, with 15 bases between. CDR1 and CDR2 from the germline V gene are SEHNR and FQNEAQ (reference sequence). The CDR3 has 14 amino acids. The CDR3 nucleotides read TGTGCCAGCAGACAAGCCGGGAGCACAAACACCATATATTTT. Translation gives CASRQAGSTNTIYF.

The chain links TRBV28 to TRBJ2-7; no clear D. CDR1 and CDR2 (germline): MDHEN, SYDVKM. V gave up 2 bases and J gave up 5 bases, with 22 bases separating them. This CDR3 comprises 17 residues. The CDR3 loop reads CASSLATLGKLSHEQYF. The CDR3 coding sequence is TGTGCCAGCAGTTTAGCGACTCTCGGAAAGTTGTCTCACGAGCAGTACTTC.

The chain recombines TRBV27 with TRBJ1-1; no definite D call. The germline gives CDR1 MNHEY, CDR2 SMNVEV (reference sequence). CDR3 length equals 11 residues. V was pared by 3 bases and J by 9 bases, with 8 bases between. CDR3 bases: TGTGCCAGCAGTTTGGGCGGGAAAGCTTTCTTT. This gives the protein CASSLGGKAFF.